One sample yielded the 11 T cell receptor beta chains listed below, sequenced in a study of spatial heterogeneity in lung cancer. A single record per CDR3 protein comes from TCRdb applying MiXCR to the 5' RACE reads. The sample consists of fewer than 20,000 distinct CDR3 sequences, around 6.5% of them appearing once. Findings of the study overall: One measure, the expanded intratumoral alpha and beta TCR count, tracked tumor mutation counts.

Time point indicated: sample taken at primary tumor resection. These TCRs' antigens remain unknown. The sample was lung tumor tissue, taken at surgery. These receptors originate from a female donor with early-stage non-small cell lung cancer.

This clonotype was found many times. V usage is TRBV6-5 and J usage is TRBJ2-7, with 8 positions matching TRBD1. The germline V gene encodes CDR1 MNHEY and CDR2 SVGAGI. V lost 5 bases, J lost 10 bases, and 19 bases stayed unmatched. The CDR3 totals 16 residues. CDR3 sequence: CASSQLRQGITISQYF. The CDR3 nucleotides read TGTGCCAGCAGTCAACTTAGACAGGGGATAACCATTAGTCAGTACTTC.

This clonotype was found many times. The chain employs TRBV7-6 and TRBJ1-1; D call uncertain. V lost 4 bases to trimming and J lost 0 bases, with 12 bases between them. This CDR3 is 15 amino acids long. Germline V gene lookup returns CDR1 SGHVS and CDR2 FNYEAQ. CDR3 residues: CASSSRPTLNTEAFF. Written as DNA, the CDR3 is TGTGCCAGCAGCTCCCGTCCGACTCTGAACACTGAAGCTTTCTTT.

The rearrangement uses TRBV6-2 or TRBV6-3 and TRBJ2-4, with 7 bases matching TRBD2. The CDR3 sequence is 14 residues long. Germline trimming cut 5 bases from V and 4 bases from J; bases unmatched to any gene: 5. Germline CDR1 is MNHEY and CDR2 is SVGEGT. CDR3 loop: CASSPSGRKNIQYF. Written as DNA, the CDR3 is TGTGCCAGCAGTCCTAGCGGTAGGAAAAACATTCAGTACTTC.

This clonotype showed up many times. The rearrangement links TRBV24-1 to TRBJ1-4, with TRBD1 as a possible D gene (5 bases). Trimming pared 9 bases from V and 5 bases from J, leaving 12 bases between. In germline, CDR1 is KGHDR, CDR2 SFDVKD. The CDR3 runs 13 residues. CDR3 sequence (DNA): TGTGCCACCGGGGGGGAGGAGAATGAAAAACTGTTTTTT. It codes for CATGGEENEKLFF.

This clonotype was found many times. One junction end disagrees with the germline gene, perhaps due to a read error. The V gene is TRBV20-1, the J gene TRBJ2-7; 11 nucleotides align to TRBD2. Germline V gives CDR1 DFQATT, CDR2 SNEGSKA (reference sequence). The CDR3 extends over 13 amino acids. CDR3 nucleotides: TGCAGAGCTACTAGCGGGAGACTGGCCGAGCAGTACTTC. Amino acid sequence: CRATSGRLAEQYF.

This clonotype was counted at least ten times. V gene TRBV20-1 combines with J gene TRBJ2-7; TRBD2 agrees at 8 bases. The junction had 1 base not matched to a gene; V was cut back by 3 bases and J by 0 bases. The CDR3 sequence is 13 residues long. From germline, CDR1 is DFQATT and CDR2 SNEGSKA (reference sequence). The CDR3 DNA sequence: TGCAGTGCTAGTAGCGGGACCTCCTACGAGCAGTACTTC. Translating it yields CSASSGTSYEQYF.

This clonotype was counted ten times or more. The V gene is TRBV5-1, the J gene TRBJ1-4; D unresolved. V lost 0 bases and J lost 8, with 8 bases in between. The CDR3 sequence is 13 residues long. Germline CDR1 SGHRS, CDR2 YFSETQ. In DNA form, the CDR3 reads TGCGCCAGCAGCTTGGAAGGCAGCGAAAAACTGTTTTTT. Amino acids: CASSLEGSEKLFF.

This clonotype was seen ten or more times. V and J are TRBV4-3 and TRBJ2-5, with TRBD2 matching 12 bases. The CDR3 is 15 residues long. Unmatched junction bases numbered 2, after V lost 1 base and J lost 5 bases. Germline CDR1 reads LGHNA; CDR2 reads YSLEER. The CDR3 spells CASSQVTSGSETQYF. CDR3 coding DNA: TGCGCCAGCAGCCAAGTGACTAGCGGGAGTGAGACCCAGTACTTC.

The sample holds many counts of this clonotype. The gene calls are TRBV6-2 or TRBV6-3 and TRBJ2-3; the D gene is possibly TRBD2 (6 bases). The CDR3 contains 15 residues. Trimming left V 4 bases short and J 7 bases short, with 18 bases between. CDR1 is MNHEY, CDR2 SVGEGT, per germline. The CDR3 region is CASSSSGPQVHTQYF. The DNA for the CDR3 is TGTGCCAGCAGTTCAAGCGGGCCCCAGGTACATACGCAGTATTTT.

In this sample, this clonotype turned up many times. The rearrangement uses TRBV6-2 or TRBV6-3 and TRBJ1-2; perhaps TRBD1 as D (5 bases). The CDR3 extends over 15 amino acids. Germline V gene sequence: CDR1 MNHEY, CDR2 SVGEGT. V shed 6 bases and J shed 2 bases, with 16 bases lying between them. The CDR3 DNA is TGTGCCAGCAGATCCCCCGGGGACCAGAACTATGGCTACACCTTC. This encodes CASRSPGDQNYGYTF.

At least ten counts were recorded for this clonotype. The chain recombines TRBV12-3 or TRBV12-4 with TRBJ2-1; TRBD2 matches 8 bases. The CDR3 loop spans 15 amino acids. V was clipped by 6 bases and J by 6 bases; unmatched bases: 10. The CDR3 loop is CASRYTSGDFNEQFF. CDR3 DNA: TGTGCCAGCAGGTACACTAGCGGAGATTTCAATGAGCAGTTCTTC.